This passage covers 20 T cell receptor beta chains from one sample sequenced in a study of shared clonotypes between healthy human individuals. TCRdb's table, derived via immunoSEQ multiplex PCR, lists solely in-frame clones and lacks some. The sample yields approximately 980,000 clones, more than 75% seen once. The sequencing sample was made of memory CD4+ T cells sorted from blood. Subset defined: CD45RA-negative fraction. The receptors shown here come from a man in his late teens or twenties in good health.

V and J are TRBV7-2 and TRBJ2-7; maybe TRBD2 (5 bases). There are 14 residues in the CDR3. Germline values: CDR1 SGHTA, CDR2 FQGNSA. Trimming pared 1 base from V and 3 bases from J, leaving 10 bases between. The CDR3 loop is CASSLGGWGYEQYF. CDR3 nucleotide sequence: TGTGCCAGCAGCTTAGGCGGGTGGGGCTACGAGCAGTACTTC.

CDR3 protein: CASTGTGVHTGELFF. CDR3 coding DNA: TGTGCCAGCACCGGGACAGGGGTGCACACCGGGGAGCTGTTTTTT. V and J are TRBV5-4 and TRBJ2-2; 10 nucleotides align to TRBD1. The germline V gene encodes CDR1 SGHNT and CDR2 YYREEE (reference sequence). V shed 6 bases, J shed 3 bases, and the junction held 5 bases outside the gene matches. The CDR3 extends over 15 amino acids.

CDR3 protein: CASSLEAIGGTEAFF. The CDR3 coding sequence is TGCGCCAGCAGCTTGGAGGCCATCGGGGGCACTGAAGCTTTCTTT. The chain is built from TRBV5-1 and TRBJ1-1; weak D call: TRBD1 (5 bases). Germline CDR1 is SGHRS and CDR2 is YFSETQ. Trimming shortened V by 0 bases and J by 4 bases, and 13 bases separated the two germline ends. This CDR3 region has 15 residues.

This clone was picked up many times. This chain uses TRBV7-9 with TRBJ1-2; 7 bases are a match to TRBD1. The V gene end was trimmed by 1 base and the J gene end by 5 bases; junction bases not matched to a gene: 10. Germline V gives CDR1 SEHNR, CDR2 FQNEAQ (reference sequence). The CDR3 is 16 amino acids. CDR3 coding DNA: TGTGCCAGCAGCTTAGGACAGGGAGGAGAACTGTATGGCTACACCTTC. Protein product: CASSLGQGGELYGYTF.

This chain uses TRBV5-1 with TRBJ2-3; 9 nucleotides agree with TRBD1. The germline V gene encodes CDR1 SGHRS and CDR2 YFSETQ. Trimming took 3 bases from V and 1 from J; bases not matched to a gene: 9. This CDR3 comprises 17 residues. This CDR3 is CASSSWGRDRGTDTQYF. The CDR3 coding sequence is TGCGCCAGCAGCTCCTGGGGCCGGGACAGGGGCACAGATACGCAGTATTTT.

This clone was counted only a few times. The chain has TRBV2 and TRBJ2-2; the D is unclear. The CDR3 has 15 residues. Per the germline V gene, CDR1 is SNHLY and CDR2 is FYNNEI. Trimming removed 5 bases from V and 0 bases from J, with 10 bases in between. As DNA, the CDR3 is TGTGCCAGCAGTAGGACCCTTACGAACACCGGGGAGCTGTTTTTT. Its translation is CASSRTLTNTGELFF.

With regard to this clone: A much larger clone lies a single base off, so this may be a read error. Other DNA sequences of this sample code for an identical CDR3. This chain uses TRBV11-2 with TRBJ2-5; unclear D gene. The CDR3 totals 12 residues. Deletions cut 1 base from V and 2 bases from J, with 2 bases between. The germline gives CDR1 SGHAT, CDR2 FQNNGV. The CDR3 loop reads CASSLAQETQYF. The CDR3 DNA reads as TGTGCCAGCAGCTTAGCACAAGAGACCCAGTACTTC.

The V gene is TRBV5-1, the J gene TRBJ2-7; D not resolved. The CDR3 length is 13 residues. Germline V gene lookup returns CDR1 SGHRS and CDR2 YFSETQ. Trimming took 0 bases from V and 3 from J, leaving 7 bases between them. CDR3 loop: CASSLVGDYEQYF. CDR3 DNA: TGCGCCAGCAGCTTGGTTGGGGACTACGAGCAGTACTTC.

This clone was picked up many times. Different DNA sequences within this sample yield the same CDR3. Here the CDR3 DNA reads TGTGCCAGCAGTGAAGGCCCCTACGAGCAGTACTTC. It specifies CASSEGPYEQYF. The rearrangement links TRBV2 to TRBJ2-7; D is undetermined. With 1 base removed from V and 2 bases from J, the gap between germline ends came to 3 bases. Germline loops: CDR1 SNHLY, CDR2 FYNNEI. This CDR3 is built from 12 residues.

This chain links TRBV10-3 with TRBJ1-6, with 7 positions matching TRBD1. Trimming removed 3 bases from V and 7 bases from J; junction bases left unmatched: 6. This CDR3 has 15 residues. Germline values: CDR1 ENHRY, CDR2 SYGVKD. CDR3 bases: TGTGCCATCAGTGACCTACAGGGGCCGAATTCACCCCTCCACTTT. Protein: CAISDLQGPNSPLHF.

The chain carries TRBV5-1 and TRBJ2-7, with unresolved D. Looked up from germline, CDR1 is SGHRS and CDR2 is YFSETQ. V lost 0 bases and J lost 0, with 10 bases in between. The CDR3 has 15 amino acids. In DNA form, the CDR3 reads TGCGCCAGCAGCTTGGAAAGCAAACCCTCCTACGAGCAGTACTTC. Residues: CASSLESKPSYEQYF. The entire variable domain, with the rest obtained from reference TRBV5-1 and TRBJ2-7, is as follows: KAGVTQTPRYLIKTRGQQVTLSCSPISGHRSVSWYQQTPGQGLQFLFEYFSETQRNKGNFPGRFSGRQFSNSRSEMNVSTLELGDSALYLCASSLESKPSYEQYFGPGTRLTVT.

CDR3 region: CASSSPRLDTEAFF. CDR3 coding DNA: TGTGCCAGCAGTTCCCCTAGGCTGGACACTGAAGCTTTCTTT. The chain recombines TRBV28 with TRBJ1-1; D remains unclear. V shed 4 bases and J shed 3 bases, with 12 bases lying between them. The CDR3 is 14 amino acids. Per the germline V gene, CDR1 is MDHEN and CDR2 is SYDVKM.

This clone was seen only once. The chain joins TRBV5-1 to TRBJ2-1; 10 positions agree with TRBD2. This CDR3 has 17 amino acids. Germline V CDR1 and CDR2: SGHRS, YFSETQ. Trimming removed 4 bases from V and 7 bases from J; junction bases left unmatched: 14. The CDR3 DNA sequence: TGCGCCAGCAGCCCGGAATTAGCGGGAGGCTGGGGGAATGAGCAGTTCTTC. It is translated as CASSPELAGGWGNEQFF. Based on the CDR3 plus reference TRBV5-1 and TRBJ2-1, the full variable domain is KAGVTQTPRYLIKTRGQQVTLSCSPISGHRSVSWYQQTPGQGLQFLFEYFSETQRNKGNFPGRFSGRQFSNSRSEMNVSTLELGDSALYLCASSPELAGGWGNEQFFGPGTRLTVL.

This clone was observed a handful of times. J is TRBJ2-7 and V is TRBV27; no clear D. Germline V lookup: CDR1 MNHEY, CDR2 SMNVEV (reference sequence). V lost 8 bases, J lost 3 bases, and 8 bases lay in between. The CDR3 has 11 residues. CDR3 sequence reads: CASGSYYEQYF. The CDR3 nucleotides read TGTGCCAGCGGGTCCTACTACGAGCAGTACTTC.

The sample holds a few counts of this clone. The chain combines TRBV5-8 with TRBJ1-1; the match to TRBD1 covers 7 bases. CDR1 is SGHTS and CDR2 is YDEGEE in the germline V gene. The V gene end was trimmed by 0 bases and the J gene end by 5 bases; junction bases not matched to a gene: 10. The length of the CDR3 is 16 residues. As DNA, the CDR3 is TGTGCCAGCAGCTTGGGAACTAGGGGGCTGAGGACTGAAGCTTTCTTT. It codes for CASSLGTRGLRTEAFF.

The chain uses TRBV9 and TRBJ2-1; the D gene could be TRBD1 or TRBD2 (5 bases each). V was pared by 5 bases and J by 5 bases, with 8 bases between. Germline assignment: CDR1 SGDLS and CDR2 YYNGEE. The CDR3 spans 12 residues. The CDR3 protein is CASSWGNNEQFF. DNA for the CDR3: TGTGCCAGCAGTTGGGGGAACAATGAGCAGTTCTTC. The complete variable domain, with remaining parts taken from reference TRBV9 and TRBJ2-1, reads DSGVTQTPKHLITATGQRVTLRCSPRSGDLSVYWYQQSLDQGLQFLIQYYNGEERAKGNILERFSAQQFPDLHSELNLSSLELGDSALYFCASSWGNNEQFFGPGTRLTVL.

V is TRBV7-2 and J is TRBJ1-1, with TRBD1 as a possible D gene (6 bases). The V gene lost 8 bases and the J gene lost 5 bases, with 18 bases spanning the gap. From germline, CDR1 is SGHTA and CDR2 FQGNSA. The CDR3 totals 14 residues. This CDR3 is CASQQGSARTEAFF. The CDR3 DNA reads as TGTGCCAGCCAACAGGGATCGGCTAGGACTGAAGCTTTCTTT.

The V and J genes are TRBV5-1 and TRBJ1-2; maybe TRBD1 (6 bases). Germline-derived CDR1 and CDR2 are SGHRS and YFSETQ. This CDR3 contains 14 residues. Trimming shortened V by 0 bases and J by 6 bases, and 12 bases separated the two germline ends. The DNA for the CDR3 is TGCGCCAGCAGCTTGGTGTCAGGGGACCATGGCTACACCTTC. Its translation is CASSLVSGDHGYTF.

This rearrangement joins TRBV9 to TRBJ2-2; no firm D call. The CDR3 length is 14 residues. The germline V gene encodes CDR1 SGDLS and CDR2 YYNGEE. Trimming left V 5 bases short and J 0 bases short, with 8 bases between. The CDR3 spells CASRALSNTGELFF. Here the CDR3 DNA reads TGTGCCAGCAGAGCGCTTTCGAACACCGGGGAGCTGTTTTTT.

The rearrangement links TRBV5-1 to TRBJ2-3; 15 bases line up with TRBD2. The CDR3 has 18 amino acids. After removal of 4 bases from V and 4 bases from J, the junction contained 10 bases not matched to a gene. CDR1 and CDR2 (germline): SGHRS, YFSETQ. Written as DNA, the CDR3 is TGCGCCAGCAGCAAGGGACTAGCGGGGGGCTCTTTACCAGATACGCAGTATTTT. It yields the protein CASSKGLAGGSLPDTQYF.